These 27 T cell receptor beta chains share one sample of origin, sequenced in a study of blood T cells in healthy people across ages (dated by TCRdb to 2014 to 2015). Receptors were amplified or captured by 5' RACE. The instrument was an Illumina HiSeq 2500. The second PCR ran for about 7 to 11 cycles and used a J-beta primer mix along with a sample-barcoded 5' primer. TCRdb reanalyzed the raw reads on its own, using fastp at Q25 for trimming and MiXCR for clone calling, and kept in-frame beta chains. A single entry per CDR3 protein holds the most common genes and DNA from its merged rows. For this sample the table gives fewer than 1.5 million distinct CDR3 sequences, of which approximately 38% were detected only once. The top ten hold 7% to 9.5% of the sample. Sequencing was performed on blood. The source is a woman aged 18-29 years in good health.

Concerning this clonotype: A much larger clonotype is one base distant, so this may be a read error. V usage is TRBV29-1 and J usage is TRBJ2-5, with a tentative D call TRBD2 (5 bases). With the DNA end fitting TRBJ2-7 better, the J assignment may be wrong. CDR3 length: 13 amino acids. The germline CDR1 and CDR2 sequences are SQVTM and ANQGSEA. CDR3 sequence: CSVVGVSVHEQYF. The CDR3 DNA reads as TGCAGCGTTGTCGGGGTCTCTGTCCACGAGCAGTACTTC.

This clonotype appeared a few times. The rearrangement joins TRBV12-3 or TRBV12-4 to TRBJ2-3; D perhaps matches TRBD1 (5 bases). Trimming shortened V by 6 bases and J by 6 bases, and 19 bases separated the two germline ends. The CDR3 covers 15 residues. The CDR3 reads CASRGQISAEDTQYF. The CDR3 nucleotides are TGTGCCAGCAGGGGGCAGATTTCGGCTGAGGATACGCAGTATTTT.

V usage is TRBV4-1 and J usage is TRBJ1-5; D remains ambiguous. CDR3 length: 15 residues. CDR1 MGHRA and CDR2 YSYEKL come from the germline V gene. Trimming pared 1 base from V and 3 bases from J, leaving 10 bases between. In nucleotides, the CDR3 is TGCGCCAGCAGCCAAGCCCCGGGCATCAATCAGCCCCAGCATTTT. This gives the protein CASSQAPGINQPQHF.

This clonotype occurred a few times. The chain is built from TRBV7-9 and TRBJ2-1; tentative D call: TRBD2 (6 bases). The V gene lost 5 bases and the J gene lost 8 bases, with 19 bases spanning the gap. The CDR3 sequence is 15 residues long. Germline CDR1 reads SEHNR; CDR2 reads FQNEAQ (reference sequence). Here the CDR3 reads CASSNRDSLVDEQFF. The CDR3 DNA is TGTGCCAGCAGCAACCGGGACTCCCTCGTGGATGAGCAGTTCTTC.

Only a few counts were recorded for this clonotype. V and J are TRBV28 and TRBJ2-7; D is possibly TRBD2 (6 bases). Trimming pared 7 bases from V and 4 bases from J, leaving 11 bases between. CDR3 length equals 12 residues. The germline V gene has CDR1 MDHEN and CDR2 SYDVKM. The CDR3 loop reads CASKSAGYEQYF. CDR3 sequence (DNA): TGTGCCAGCAAGTCCGCGGGGTACGAGCAGTACTTC.

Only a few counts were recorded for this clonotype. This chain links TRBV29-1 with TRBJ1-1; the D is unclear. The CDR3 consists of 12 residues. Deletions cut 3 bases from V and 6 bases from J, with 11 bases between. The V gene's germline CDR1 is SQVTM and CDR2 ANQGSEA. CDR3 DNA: TGCAGCGTTGACTTGTCAGCAGCTGAAGCTTTCTTT. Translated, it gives CSVDLSAAEAFF.

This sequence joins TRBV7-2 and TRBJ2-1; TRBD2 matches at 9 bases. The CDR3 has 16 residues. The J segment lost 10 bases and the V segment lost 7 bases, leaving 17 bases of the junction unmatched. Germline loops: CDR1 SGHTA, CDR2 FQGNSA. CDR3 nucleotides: TGTGCCAGCAAATCATCGGGCGGGAGGGCCCTCTACGAGCAGTTCTTC. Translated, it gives CASKSSGGRALYEQFF.

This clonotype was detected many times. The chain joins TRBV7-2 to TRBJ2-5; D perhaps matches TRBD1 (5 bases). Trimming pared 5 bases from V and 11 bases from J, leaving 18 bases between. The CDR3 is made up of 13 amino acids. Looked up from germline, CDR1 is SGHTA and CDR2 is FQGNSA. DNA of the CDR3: TGTGCCAGCAGCAGGGGCGCGTACAATGAGCAGTACTTC. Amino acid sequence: CASSRGAYNEQYF.

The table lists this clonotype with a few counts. The CDR3 protein is CASARAGTDTQYF. The DNA of the CDR3 is TGCGCCAGCGCCAGGGCTGGGACAGATACGCAGTATTTT. This rearrangement joins TRBV5-1 to TRBJ2-3, with D maybe TRBD1 (5 bases). Trimming cost V 7 bases and J 3 bases, with 12 bases left between them. Looked up from germline, CDR1 is SGHRS and CDR2 is YFSETQ. CDR3 length: 13 residues.

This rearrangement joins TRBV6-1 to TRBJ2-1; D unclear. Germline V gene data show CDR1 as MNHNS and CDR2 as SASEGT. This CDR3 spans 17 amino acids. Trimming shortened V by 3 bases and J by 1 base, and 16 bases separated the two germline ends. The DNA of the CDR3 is TGTGCCAGCAGTGAGTTCTCGAGACTGTCTTCCTACAATGAGCAGTTCTTC. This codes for CASSEFSRLSSYNEQFF.

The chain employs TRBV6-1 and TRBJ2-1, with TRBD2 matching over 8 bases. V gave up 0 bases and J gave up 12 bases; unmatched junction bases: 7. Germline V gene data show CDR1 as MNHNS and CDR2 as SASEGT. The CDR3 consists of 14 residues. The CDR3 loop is CASSEASRGGLQFF. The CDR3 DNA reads TGTGCCAGCAGTGAAGCGAGTCGGGGGGGCCTGCAGTTCTTC.

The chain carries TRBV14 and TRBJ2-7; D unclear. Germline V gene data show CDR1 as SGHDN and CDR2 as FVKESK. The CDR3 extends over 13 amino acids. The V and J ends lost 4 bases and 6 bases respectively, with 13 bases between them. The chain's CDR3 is CASSLGPFLEQYF. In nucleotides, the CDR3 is TGTGCCAGCAGCCTCGGACCGTTCCTCGAGCAGTACTTC.

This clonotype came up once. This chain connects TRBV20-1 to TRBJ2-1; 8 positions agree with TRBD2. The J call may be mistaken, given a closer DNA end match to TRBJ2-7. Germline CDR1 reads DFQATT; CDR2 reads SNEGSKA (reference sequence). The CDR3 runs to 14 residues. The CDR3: CSAAAGGTYNEQYF. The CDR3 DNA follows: TGCAGTGCTGCGGCGGGGGGAACCTACAATGAGCAGTACTTC.

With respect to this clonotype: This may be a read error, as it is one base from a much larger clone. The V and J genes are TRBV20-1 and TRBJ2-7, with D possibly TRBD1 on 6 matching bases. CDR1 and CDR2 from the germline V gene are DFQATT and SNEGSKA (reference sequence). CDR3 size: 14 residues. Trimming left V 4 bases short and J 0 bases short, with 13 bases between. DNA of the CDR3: TGCAGTGCTACCGACGGACAGAACTCCTACGAGCAGTACTTC. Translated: CSATDGQNSYEQYF.

The CDR3 DNA is TGCGCCAGCGGGTCCGGACAGGGGGCAAGTTACGAGCAGTACTTC. This codes for CASGSGQGASYEQYF. The V call is TRBV5-1, the J call TRBJ2-7; 11 bases line up with TRBD1. The germline CDR1 and CDR2 sequences are SGHRS and YFSETQ. This CDR3 contains 15 residues. Germline trimming cut 7 bases from V and 4 bases from J; bases unmatched to any gene: 10.

CDR3 region: CASSFYPQDRGRETQYF. CDR3 in DNA: TGTGCCAGCAGTTTTTACCCCCAGGACAGGGGACGAGAGACCCAGTACTTC. The chain employs TRBV12-3 or TRBV12-4 and TRBJ2-5; 9 nucleotides align to TRBD1. This CDR3 contains 17 residues. V dropped 3 bases and J dropped 4; count of bases not matched to a gene: 12.

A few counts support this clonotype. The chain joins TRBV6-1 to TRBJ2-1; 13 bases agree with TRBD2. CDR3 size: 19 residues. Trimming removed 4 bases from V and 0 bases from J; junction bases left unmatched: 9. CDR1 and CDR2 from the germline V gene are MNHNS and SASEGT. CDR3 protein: CASSGGTSGTISSYNEQFF. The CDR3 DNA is TGTGCCAGCAGTGGTGGGACTAGCGGGACAATCAGCTCCTACAATGAGCAGTTCTTC.

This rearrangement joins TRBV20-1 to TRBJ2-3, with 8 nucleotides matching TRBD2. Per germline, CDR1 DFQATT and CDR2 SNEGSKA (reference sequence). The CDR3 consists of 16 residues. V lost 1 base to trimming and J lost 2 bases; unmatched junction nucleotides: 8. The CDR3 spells CSARGTSGENTDTQYF. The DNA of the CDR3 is TGCAGTGCTAGAGGCACTAGCGGAGAGAACACAGATACGCAGTATTTT.

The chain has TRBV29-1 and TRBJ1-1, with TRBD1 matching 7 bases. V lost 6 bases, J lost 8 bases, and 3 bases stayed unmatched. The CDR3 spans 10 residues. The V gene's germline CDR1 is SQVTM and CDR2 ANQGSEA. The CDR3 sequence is CSVRGPEAFF. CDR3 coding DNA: TGCAGCGTAAGGGGGCCGGAAGCTTTCTTT.

The CDR3: CASSGSGGASNEQYF. In nucleotides, the CDR3 is TGTGCCAGCAGCGGTAGCGGGGGGGCGAGCAATGAGCAGTACTTC. V usage is TRBV9 and J usage is TRBJ2-5; 11 bases fit TRBD2. Per the germline V gene, CDR1 is SGDLS and CDR2 is YYNGEE. Germline trimming cut 3 bases from V and 11 bases from J; bases unmatched to any gene: 12. CDR3 length equals 15 residues.

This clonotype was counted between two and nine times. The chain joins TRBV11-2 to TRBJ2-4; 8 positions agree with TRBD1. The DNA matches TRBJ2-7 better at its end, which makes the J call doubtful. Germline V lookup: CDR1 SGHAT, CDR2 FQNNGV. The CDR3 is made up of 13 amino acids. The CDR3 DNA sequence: TGTGCCAGCAGCTGGACAGGGAAATACGAGCAGTACTTC. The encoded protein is CASSWTGKYEQYF.

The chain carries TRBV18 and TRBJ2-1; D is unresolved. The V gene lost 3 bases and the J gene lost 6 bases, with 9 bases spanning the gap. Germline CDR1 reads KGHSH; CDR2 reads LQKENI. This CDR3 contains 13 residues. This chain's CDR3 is CASSPSSPNEQFF. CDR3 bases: TGTGCCAGCTCACCGAGTAGCCCCAATGAGCAGTTCTTC.

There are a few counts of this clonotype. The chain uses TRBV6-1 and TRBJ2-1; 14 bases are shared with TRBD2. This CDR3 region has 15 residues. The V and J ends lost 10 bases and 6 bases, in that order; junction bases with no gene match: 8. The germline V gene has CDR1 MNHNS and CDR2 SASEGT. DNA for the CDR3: TGTGCCACCGCGGCGGGGACTAGCGGGAGCAATGAGCAGTTCTTC. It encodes CATAAGTSGSNEQFF.

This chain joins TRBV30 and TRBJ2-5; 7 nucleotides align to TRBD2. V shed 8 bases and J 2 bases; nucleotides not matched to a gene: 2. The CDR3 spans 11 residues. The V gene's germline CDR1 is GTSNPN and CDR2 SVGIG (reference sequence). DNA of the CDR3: TGTGCCGGGACTACACAAGAGACCCAGTACTTC. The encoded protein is CAGTTQETQYF.

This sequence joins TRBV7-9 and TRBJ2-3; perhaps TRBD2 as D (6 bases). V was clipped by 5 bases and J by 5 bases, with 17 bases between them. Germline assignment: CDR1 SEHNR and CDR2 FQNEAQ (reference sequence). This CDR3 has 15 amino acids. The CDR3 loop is CASSPRVSGEDTQYF. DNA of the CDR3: TGTGCCAGCAGCCCGAGAGTTTCGGGAGAAGATACGCAGTATTTT.

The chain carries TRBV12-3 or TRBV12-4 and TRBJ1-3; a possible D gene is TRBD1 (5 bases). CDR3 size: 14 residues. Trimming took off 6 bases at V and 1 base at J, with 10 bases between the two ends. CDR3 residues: CASSRGVSGNTIYF. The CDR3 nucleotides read TGTGCCAGCAGCCGAGGGGTGTCTGGAAACACCATATATTTT.

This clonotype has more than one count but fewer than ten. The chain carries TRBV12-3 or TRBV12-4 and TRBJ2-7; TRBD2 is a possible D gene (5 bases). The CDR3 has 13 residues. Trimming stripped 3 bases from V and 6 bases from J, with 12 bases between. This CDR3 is CASSLVRGSEQYF. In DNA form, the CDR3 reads TGTGCCAGCAGTTTGGTAAGAGGGTCCGAGCAGTACTTC.